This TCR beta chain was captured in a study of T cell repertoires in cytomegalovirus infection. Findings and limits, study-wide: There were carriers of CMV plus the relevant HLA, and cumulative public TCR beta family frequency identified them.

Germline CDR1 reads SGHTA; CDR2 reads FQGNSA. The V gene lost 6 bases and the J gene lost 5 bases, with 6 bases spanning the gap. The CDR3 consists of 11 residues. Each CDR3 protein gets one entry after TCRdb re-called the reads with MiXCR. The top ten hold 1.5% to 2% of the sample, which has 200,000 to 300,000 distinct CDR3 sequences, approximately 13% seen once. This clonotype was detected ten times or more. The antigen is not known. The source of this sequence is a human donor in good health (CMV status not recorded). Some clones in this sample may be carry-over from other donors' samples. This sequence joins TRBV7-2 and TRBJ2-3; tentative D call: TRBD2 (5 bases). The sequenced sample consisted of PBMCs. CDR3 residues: CASRAGDTQYF. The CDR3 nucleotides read TGTGCCAGCAGGGCGGGAGATACGCAGTATTTT.